The 30 T cell receptor beta chains given below trace back to one sample, sequenced in a study of shared clonotypes between healthy human individuals. Positively selected for CCR7, the CD45RO-negative cells used as naive CD8 cells excluded terminally differentiated effector memory CD45RA+ cells. Generated by immunoSEQ multiplex PCR, the TCRdb table keeps only in-frame clones and is missing some. Of approximately 740,000 clones listed, almost 95% are singletons. Sequencing was done on a sample of naive CD8+ T cells sorted from blood. These TCRs come from a man in his thirties or forties in good health.

The count of this clone is one. The rearrangement links TRBV27 to TRBJ2-7; TRBD2 matches 13 bases. V was clipped by 6 bases and J by 3 bases; unmatched bases: 5. This CDR3 contains 15 residues. CDR1 and CDR2 (germline): MNHEY, SMNVEV (reference sequence). The CDR3 nucleotides read TGTGCCAGCAGGGGACTAGCGGGAAGTAACTACGAGCAGTACTTC. It is translated as CASRGLAGSNYEQYF.

The chain carries TRBV5-8 and TRBJ2-1; TRBD1 or TRBD2 may be the D gene (5 bases each). Germline-derived CDR1 and CDR2 are SGHTS and YDEGEE. The CDR3 sequence is 11 residues long. Trimming cost V 8 bases and J 13 bases, with 16 bases left between them. Here the CDR3 DNA reads TGTGCCAGGGGTGGGGGAAAAGGACAGTTCTTC. This encodes CARGGGKGQFF.

This clone occurred a few times. The chain combines TRBV27 with TRBJ1-1; D may be TRBD1 (5 bases). V lost 5 bases and J lost 3, with 13 bases in between. Germline CDR1 reads MNHEY; CDR2 reads SMNVEV (reference sequence). This CDR3 contains 14 residues. The CDR3 nucleotides read TGTGCCAGCAGTCCCCTGGAAGGGGACACTGAAGCTTTCTTT. Amino acids: CASSPLEGDTEAFF.

This sequence joins TRBV10-2 and TRBJ2-7; D perhaps matches TRBD1 (5 bases). CDR3 length: 14 amino acids. CDR1 WSHSY and CDR2 SAAADI come from the germline V gene. V shed 10 bases and J shed 0 bases, with 16 bases lying between them. As DNA, the CDR3 is TGCGCCACGAAGGACAATTGGGGCTCCTACGAGCAGTACTTC. The encoded protein is CATKDNWGSYEQYF.

The chain combines TRBV25-1 with TRBJ2-7; maybe TRBD2 (5 bases). CDR1 and CDR2 (germline): MGHDK, SYGVNS. This CDR3 comprises 13 residues. V dropped 3 bases and J dropped 4 bases, with 10 bases sitting between them. The CDR3: CASSDGRGYEQYF. The CDR3, as DNA: TGTGCCAGCAGTGACGGGCGCGGGTACGAGCAGTACTTC.

This clone has a single count. The chain has TRBV11-2 and TRBJ2-3; no definite D call. The CDR3 runs to 11 residues. Germline lookup yields CDR1 SGHAT and CDR2 FQNNGV. The ends were cut back, 5 bases at V and 2 bases at J, with 2 bases in the middle. In DNA, the CDR3 is TGTGCCAGCAGCAACACAGATACGCAGTATTTT. Protein sequence: CASSNTDTQYF. Complete variable domain (other parts from reference TRBV11-2 and TRBJ2-3): EAGVAQSPRYKIIEKRQSVAFWCNPISGHATLYWYQQILGQGPKLLIQFQNNGVVDDSQLPKDRFSAERLKGVDSTLKIQPAKLEDSAVYLCASSNTDTQYFGPGTRLTVL.

V is TRBV4-1 and J is TRBJ2-3; 10 positions match TRBD1. The CDR3 length is 16 residues. Trimming cost V 3 bases and J 2 bases; bases outside gene matches: 5. Germline CDR1 and CDR2: MGHRA and YSYEKL. The CDR3 region is CASSHRDRGLTDTQYF. CDR3 bases: TGCGCCAGCAGCCATCGAGACAGGGGGCTCACAGATACGCAGTATTTT.

This clone occurred once. The rearrangement joins TRBV27 to TRBJ1-1; 10 bases align to TRBD1. With 3 bases clipped from V and 0 bases from J, the junction kept 7 bases outside the gene matches. CDR1 MNHEY and CDR2 SMNVEV come from the germline V gene (reference sequence). CDR3 length: 17 amino acids. The CDR3 loop is CASSLTGGLRVNTEAFF. The CDR3 DNA follows: TGTGCCAGCAGTTTGACAGGGGGCTTAAGAGTGAACACTGAAGCTTTCTTT.

This chain links TRBV12-5 with TRBJ2-2; no definite D call. Trimming took off 0 bases at V and 7 bases at J, with 12 bases between the two ends. This CDR3 contains 15 residues. Germline V CDR1 and CDR2: LGHNT, FRNRAP. CDR3 sequence (DNA): TGTGCTAGTGGTTTGGTAGGGAAGGGCGTCGGGGAGCTGTTTTTT. It yields the protein CASGLVGKGVGELFF. The full variable domain, in which reference TRBV12-5 and TRBJ2-2 provide the parts outside the CDR3, is DARVTQTPRHKVTEMGQEVTMRCQPILGHNTVFWYRQTMMQGLELLAYFRNRAPLDDSGMPKDRFSAEMPDATLATLKIQPSEPRDSAVYFCASGLVGKGVGELFFGEGSRLTVL.

The chain combines TRBV4-1 with TRBJ2-7, with 8 bases fitting TRBD2. CDR1 is MGHRA and CDR2 is YSYEKL in the germline V gene. CDR3 size: 19 residues. V was clipped by 3 bases and J by 2 bases; unmatched bases: 18. The CDR3 here is CASSQLFGPSAGVTYEQYF. CDR3 bases: TGCGCCAGCAGCCAGTTATTTGGGCCCTCAGCGGGAGTCACCTACGAGCAGTACTTC.

V and J are TRBV29-1 and TRBJ1-1, with D unclear. From germline, CDR1 is SQVTM and CDR2 ANQGSEA. Trimming shortened V by 6 bases and J by 5 bases, and 13 bases separated the two germline ends. The CDR3 loop spans 12 amino acids. Here the CDR3 DNA reads TGCAGCGTGCACTACATGGGAACTGAAGCTTTCTTT. Translated: CSVHYMGTEAFF.

The V and J genes are TRBV2 and TRBJ1-1, with 7 positions matching TRBD1. Trimming cost V 5 bases and J 8 bases; bases outside gene matches: 8. Per germline, CDR1 SNHLY and CDR2 FYNNEI. The CDR3 covers 13 residues. CDR3 amino acids: CASSRQGKREAFF. In DNA, the CDR3 is TGTGCCAGCAGTAGACAGGGCAAGCGAGAAGCTTTCTTT.

The V gene is TRBV28, the J gene TRBJ1-1, with TRBD1 matching over 9 bases. Germline CDR1 MDHEN, CDR2 SYDVKM. V lost 5 bases to trimming and J lost 6 bases; unmatched junction nucleotides: 7. This CDR3 has 14 amino acids. CDR3: CASSLQGAFAEAFF. CDR3 DNA: TGTGCCAGCAGTCTACAGGGGGCGTTCGCTGAAGCTTTCTTT.

This clone was detected once. This chain joins TRBV11-2 and TRBJ2-3; D is undetermined. The CDR3 is made up of 13 amino acids. Trimming took off 4 bases at V and 5 bases at J, with 10 bases between the two ends. Germline lookup yields CDR1 SGHAT and CDR2 FQNNGV. CDR3 sequence (DNA): TGTGCCAGCAGCTCGGGCGTGGTAGATACGCAGTATTTT. Amino acids: CASSSGVVDTQYF.

CDR3: CASSWEANRVTNTEAFF. CDR3 bases: TGTGCCAGCAGCTGGGAGGCTAACAGGGTTACGAACACTGAAGCTTTCTTT. This chain joins TRBV5-8 and TRBJ1-1, with D possibly being TRBD1 (6 bases). Per the germline V gene, CDR1 is SGHTS and CDR2 is YDEGEE. Deletions cut 3 bases from V and 1 base from J, with 19 bases between. This CDR3 contains 17 residues.

This sequence joins TRBV6-1 and TRBJ2-7, with a possible D match to TRBD2 (5 bases). Per germline, CDR1 MNHNS and CDR2 SASEGT. This CDR3 is 14 amino acids long. Trimming took 6 bases from V and 0 from J, leaving 12 bases between them. CDR3 coding DNA: TGTGCCAGCAGGTATAGCGTAAGCTCCTACGAGCAGTACTTC. Translating it yields CASRYSVSSYEQYF.

The rearrangement joins TRBV4-1 to TRBJ2-7; TRBD2 agrees at 10 bases. This CDR3 contains 18 residues. V lost 0 bases, J lost 7 bases, and 15 bases stayed unmatched. Germline loops: CDR1 MGHRA, CDR2 YSYEKL. CDR3 residues: CASSQDLDGLAGVEEQYF. CDR3 nucleotides: TGCGCCAGCAGCCAAGATCTGGACGGGCTAGCGGGAGTAGAAGAGCAGTACTTC.

The V gene is TRBV12-5, the J gene TRBJ2-2, with 8 nucleotides matching TRBD2. The CDR3 is 14 residues long. Germline CDR1 LGHNT, CDR2 FRNRAP. V dropped 3 bases and J dropped 5; count of bases not matched to a gene: 2. CDR3 coding DNA: TGTGCTAGTGGTTTCGCGGGAGGAACCGGGGAGCTGTTTTTT. Its translation is CASGFAGGTGELFF.

V and J are TRBV28 and TRBJ2-1; maybe TRBD1 (6 bases). V lost 1 base to trimming and J lost 7 bases, with 14 bases between them. The CDR3 sequence is 15 residues long. Germline V lookup: CDR1 MDHEN, CDR2 SYDVKM. The CDR3 DNA reads TGTGCCAGCAGTTTATTGTCCAGGGGTGAGAATGAGCAGTTCTTC. Its translation is CASSLLSRGENEQFF.

The V call is TRBV27, the J call TRBJ1-1; D is unresolved. The CDR3 is made up of 17 amino acids. Germline CDR1 reads MNHEY; CDR2 reads SMNVEV (reference sequence). Trimming removed 4 bases at V and 1 base at J, with 19 bases between. In DNA, the CDR3 is TGTGCCAGCAGTTCCCATTTTTCTTACCAGGAGAACACTGAAGCTTTCTTT. Translating gives CASSSHFSYQENTEAFF.

This clone was seen only once. CDR3 DNA: TGTGCCAGCAGCTCAGGGGGACTAGCGGGAGTGTTGGCCCCAAGCTCCTACAATGAGCAGTTCTTC. Translating gives CASSSGGLAGVLAPSSYNEQFF. V and J are TRBV7-3 and TRBJ2-1, with 14 positions matching TRBD2. Germline CDR1 SGHTA, CDR2 FQGTGA. This CDR3 contains 22 residues. Losses at the gene ends were 4 bases for V and 0 bases for J; bases not matched to a gene: 17.

The J gene is TRBJ1-2, the V gene TRBV29-1; possibly TRBD1 for D (5 bases). Germline CDR1 is SQVTM and CDR2 is ANQGSEA. This CDR3 comprises 14 residues. V shed 5 bases and J shed 0 bases, with 13 bases lying between them. CDR3 DNA sequence: TGCAGCGTTACCCGACAGTTTACTAACTATGGCTACACCTTC. Its protein product is CSVTRQFTNYGYTF.

The chain links TRBV15 to TRBJ2-7; TRBD1 might be the D (6 bases). V lost 0 bases and J 3 bases, leaving 12 bases between the germline ends. This CDR3 is 15 amino acids long. From germline, CDR1 is LNHNV and CDR2 YYDKDF (reference sequence). The CDR3 bases are TGTGCCACCAGCAGAGATACTACCAGGGGCTACGAGCAGTACTTC. It yields the protein CATSRDTTRGYEQYF.

Of note for this clone: Other DNA sequences in the sample encode the same CDR3. V usage is TRBV4-1 and J usage is TRBJ2-3, with a possible D match to TRBD2 (5 bases). The CDR3 is 15 amino acids. The germline gives CDR1 MGHRA, CDR2 YSYEKL. Trimming pared 0 bases from V and 0 bases from J, leaving 7 bases between. In DNA, the CDR3 is TGCGCCAGCAGCCAAGATCCGGGAAGCACAGATACGCAGTATTTT. Protein: CASSQDPGSTDTQYF.

V and J are TRBV5-6 and TRBJ2-2, with unresolved D. The CDR3 sequence is 16 residues long. CDR1 and CDR2 from the germline V gene are SGHDT and YYEEEE. V shed 2 bases and J shed 4 bases, with 15 bases lying between them. CDR3 nucleotide sequence: TGTGCCAGCAGCTTTTGGGTCCAGGCGAGCACCGGGGAGCTGTTTTTT. Its translation: CASSFWVQASTGELFF.

This chain links TRBV28 with TRBJ2-7; a possible D gene is TRBD1 (6 bases). The CDR3 contains 15 residues. Germline V gives CDR1 MDHEN, CDR2 SYDVKM. The V end was cut by 5 bases, the J end by 0 bases, with 14 bases between. CDR3 sequence: CASSLLQGFSYEQYF. CDR3 DNA sequence: TGTGCCAGCAGTCTTCTACAGGGCTTCTCCTACGAGCAGTACTTC.

The chain is built from TRBV30 and TRBJ2-7, with 8 bases lining up with TRBD2. Trimming took 2 bases from V and 5 from J; bases not matched to a gene: 8. This CDR3 contains 14 residues. Germline CDR1 reads GTSNPN; CDR2 reads SVGIG (reference sequence). The CDR3 DNA reads as TGTGCCTGGAGTTTCGGAGCGGGGGACCACGAGCAGTACTTC. This codes for CAWSFGAGDHEQYF.

V usage is TRBV7-9 and J usage is TRBJ2-1, with TRBD1 identical over 8 bases. The CDR3 consists of 17 residues. V shed 2 bases, J shed 2 bases, and the junction held 8 bases outside the gene matches. Germline V lookup: CDR1 SEHNR, CDR2 FQNEAQ (reference sequence). In DNA form, the CDR3 reads TGTGCCAGCAGCTTAATCCGGGACAGGATGGCCTACAATGAGCAGTTCTTC. Its translation: CASSLIRDRMAYNEQFF.

The rearrangement links TRBV27 to TRBJ2-5; D is perhaps TRBD2 (5 bases). V was cut by 6 bases and J by 3 bases, with 11 bases left in between. Germline-derived CDR1 and CDR2 are MNHEY and SMNVEV (reference sequence). This CDR3 is 13 amino acids long. This CDR3 reads CASSSGRKETQYF. As DNA, the CDR3 is TGTGCCAGCAGCAGCGGACGCAAAGAGACCCAGTACTTC.

CDR3 protein: CASSLGWGPSSYEQYF. In DNA form, the CDR3 reads TGTGCCAGCAGCTTAGGATGGGGGCCTTCGTCCTACGAGCAGTACTTC. The chain recombines TRBV7-2 with TRBJ2-7; a possible D gene is TRBD1 (6 bases). V lost 1 base and J 1 base, leaving 14 bases between the germline ends. Germline lookup yields CDR1 SGHTA and CDR2 FQGNSA. The CDR3 is 16 amino acids. The full variable domain, rest sourced from reference TRBV7-2 and TRBJ2-7, is GAGVSQSPSNKVTEKGKDVELRCDPISGHTALYWYRQSLGQGLEFLIYFQGNSAPDKSGLPSDRFSAERTGGSVSTLTIQRTQQEDSAVYLCASSLGWGPSSYEQYFGPGTRLTVT.